The 32 T cell receptor beta chains presented below share a single source sample, sequenced in a study of CD8+ T cells in alopecia areata. RNA was isolated and reverse transcribed to cDNA, the sequencing template. TCRdb's copy holds only in-frame clones and misses some; the assay was immunoSEQ multiplex PCR. Here the sample spans about 150,000 clones, 40% to 50% being singletons. What was sequenced was CD4+ T cells sorted from blood. Receptor source: a human donor with alopecia areata.

This clone was observed a few times. The rearrangement joins TRBV5-1 to TRBJ1-4; D is undetermined. Germline assignment: CDR1 SGHRS and CDR2 YFSETQ. The V gene lost 0 bases and the J gene lost 8 bases, with 5 bases spanning the gap. CDR3 length: 12 amino acids. The CDR3: CASSLDREKLFF. CDR3 DNA: TGCGCCAGCAGCTTGGATCGGGAAAAACTGTTTTTT.

This clone turned up a few times. The chain employs TRBV2 and TRBJ2-3; D gene unclear. Trimming shortened V by 9 bases and J by 2 bases, and 15 bases separated the two germline ends. The CDR3 spans 14 residues. Germline V gene lookup returns CDR1 SNHLY and CDR2 FYNNEI. The CDR3 sequence: CARKRAVNTDTQYF. CDR3 in DNA: TGTGCCAGGAAAAGGGCCGTAAACACAGATACGCAGTATTTT.

This rearrangement joins TRBV29-1 to TRBJ2-3; 9 bases map to TRBD2. Germline CDR1 is SQVTM and CDR2 is ANQGSEA. With 2 bases clipped from V and 3 bases from J, the junction kept 3 bases outside the gene matches. This CDR3 has 14 amino acids. CDR3 residues: CSVELAGLTDTQYF. The CDR3 DNA reads TGCAGCGTTGAACTAGCGGGACTTACAGATACGCAGTATTTT.

There are a few counts of this clone. The chain couples TRBV7-9 to TRBJ1-5; D ambiguous. Germline V CDR1 and CDR2: SEHNR, FQNEAQ (reference sequence). V shed 1 base and J shed 7 bases, with 17 bases lying between them. CDR3 length equals 16 residues. CDR3 protein: CASSLGHGPLGQPQHF. CDR3 coding DNA: TGTGCCAGCAGCTTAGGTCACGGACCGCTCGGCCAGCCCCAGCATTTT.

The chain has TRBV27 and TRBJ2-1; D call uncertain. The CDR3 has 13 amino acids. Germline CDR1 reads MNHEY; CDR2 reads SMNVEV (reference sequence). Trimming stripped 5 bases from V and 7 bases from J, with 12 bases between. The CDR3 DNA reads as TGTGCCAGCAGTCCTCGACTGGGGAATGAGCAGTTCTTC. Amino acids: CASSPRLGNEQFF.

The chain uses TRBV29-1 and TRBJ1-5; weak D call: TRBD1 (6 bases). The CDR3 contains 13 residues. Germline V gives CDR1 SQVTM, CDR2 ANQGSEA. V was trimmed by 2 bases and J by 7 bases, leaving 12 bases between them. CDR3 sequence: CSVETGRDQPQHF. The CDR3 DNA reads as TGCAGCGTTGAAACAGGGAGGGACCAGCCCCAGCATTTT.

This chain connects TRBV5-1 to TRBJ2-5, with unresolved D. This CDR3 comprises 14 residues. V lost 1 base, J lost 2 bases, and 9 bases lay in between. Germline V lookup: CDR1 SGHRS, CDR2 YFSETQ. The CDR3 DNA is TGCGCCAGCAGCTTGTGGGTTAAACAAGAGACCCAGTACTTC. Protein product: CASSLWVKQETQYF.

This clone was seen only a few times. V usage is TRBV9 and J usage is TRBJ1-2, with unresolved D. The CDR3 contains 14 residues. V lost 0 bases and J lost 8, with 14 bases in between. Germline CDR1 SGDLS, CDR2 YYNGEE. The CDR3 is CASSVATRFGGYTF. CDR3 nucleotide sequence: TGTGCCAGCAGCGTAGCCACCAGGTTCGGGGGCTACACCTTC. The variable domain in full, completed from reference TRBV9 and TRBJ1-2, reads DSGVTQTPKHLITATGQRVTLRCSPRSGDLSVYWYQQSLDQGLQFLIQYYNGEERAKGNILERFSAQQFPDLHSELNLSSLELGDSALYFCASSVATRFGGYTFGSGTRLTVV.

V usage is TRBV20-1 and J usage is TRBJ2-7; 8 bases line up with TRBD1. CDR1 and CDR2 from the germline V gene are DFQATT and SNEGSKA (reference sequence). CDR3 length: 11 residues. The J segment lost 7 bases and the V segment lost 6 bases, leaving 5 bases of the junction unmatched. The CDR3 DNA reads as TGCAGTGCCGACAGGGGATGGGAGCAGTACTTC. It codes for CSADRGWEQYF.

This clone turned up a few times. V usage is TRBV30 and J usage is TRBJ1-1, with 7 bases lining up with TRBD1. The germline V gene has CDR1 GTSNPN and CDR2 SVGIG (reference sequence). V shed 3 bases and J 1 base; nucleotides not matched to a gene: 8. This CDR3 spans 15 amino acids. CDR3 nucleotide sequence: TGTGCCTGGAGGGATAACAGGGGTAAGAACACTGAAGCTTTCTTT. This translates into CAWRDNRGKNTEAFF.

This clone was counted between two and nine times. At the DNA level, this CDR3 is encoded by other sequences in the same sample as well. J is TRBJ1-1 and V is TRBV7-9, with a possible D match to TRBD1 (6 bases). CDR3 size: 13 residues. The germline gives CDR1 SEHNR, CDR2 FQNEAQ (reference sequence). Trimming pared 5 bases from V and 1 base from J, leaving 8 bases between. CDR3 protein: CASSLQGNTEAFF. DNA for the CDR3: TGTGCCAGCAGCCTACAGGGGAACACTGAAGCTTTCTTT.

The chain employs TRBV5-1 and TRBJ2-7, with D possibly matching TRBD1 (6 bases). Germline CDR1 and CDR2: SGHRS and YFSETQ. The CDR3 consists of 15 residues. V lost 3 bases, J lost 4 bases, and 17 bases lay in between. DNA of the CDR3: TGCGCCAGCAGCTCCAGGGGATCCAATAATTACGAGCAGTACTTC. The encoded protein is CASSSRGSNNYEQYF.

This chain links TRBV27 with TRBJ2-7, with unresolved D. The CDR3 has 13 amino acids. Germline CDR1 is MNHEY and CDR2 is SMNVEV (reference sequence). Trimming removed 7 bases at V and 2 bases at J, with 12 bases between. CDR3 sequence (DNA): TGTGCCAGCATGGCTGCTGGGCCCTACGAGCAGTACTTC. Its translation: CASMAAGPYEQYF.

The genes are TRBV6-5 and TRBJ2-3; D uncertain. The V gene's germline CDR1 is MNHEY and CDR2 SVGAGI. V was shortened by 9 bases and J by 3 bases, with 16 bases between the two germline ends. The CDR3 covers 14 residues. CDR3: CASMQISQTDTQYF. CDR3 DNA sequence: TGTGCCAGTATGCAAATATCTCAGACAGATACGCAGTATTTT.

The chain links TRBV4-2 to TRBJ2-5; 11 bases match TRBD2. This CDR3 region has 16 residues. V lost 0 bases and J lost 4; bases outside the gene matches: 4. Looked up from germline, CDR1 is LGHNA and CDR2 is YNFKEQ. For the CDR3, the DNA is TGTGCCAGCAGCCAAGATCGGCTAGCGGGAGGAGAGACCCAGTACTTC. Its protein is CASSQDRLAGGETQYF.

This clone was observed a single time. The J gene is TRBJ2-5, the V gene TRBV5-1; D is uncertain. CDR3 length: 14 amino acids. The germline CDR1 and CDR2 sequences are SGHRS and YFSETQ. The V and J ends lost 4 bases and 1 base respectively, with 11 bases between them. CDR3 in DNA: TGCGCCAGCAGCGTATTCTCGGTCCAAGAGACCCAGTACTTC. The encoded protein is CASSVFSVQETQYF. The full variable domain, its missing parts supplied by reference TRBV5-1 and TRBJ2-5, is KAGVTQTPRYLIKTRGQQVTLSCSPISGHRSVSWYQQTPGQGLQFLFEYFSETQRNKGNFPGRFSGRQFSNSRSEMNVSTLELGDSALYLCASSVFSVQETQYFGPGTRLLVL.

The chain employs TRBV30 and TRBJ2-1; D is unclear. The germline gives CDR1 GTSNPN, CDR2 SVGIG (reference sequence). The V gene lost 8 bases and the J gene lost 5 bases, with 13 bases spanning the gap. The CDR3 totals 12 residues. The CDR3 DNA is TGTGCCAAGACCGCGATGGACAATGAGCAGTTCTTC. This gives the protein CAKTAMDNEQFF.

The V gene is TRBV25-1, the J gene TRBJ1-2, with a tentative D call TRBD1 (5 bases). Looked up from germline, CDR1 is MGHDK and CDR2 is SYGVNS. With 4 bases removed from V and 8 bases from J, the gap between germline ends came to 11 bases. This CDR3 contains 12 residues. The CDR3 region is CASSVAGLGYTF. The CDR3 coding sequence is TGTGCCAGCAGTGTTGCGGGGCTCGGCTACACCTTC.

CDR3: CASSFGALYNEQFF. CDR3 DNA: TGCGCCAGCAGCTTCGGGGCGCTCTACAATGAGCAGTTCTTC. The chain is built from TRBV5-1 and TRBJ2-1; TRBD1 or TRBD2 may be the D gene (5 bases each). CDR1 is SGHRS and CDR2 is YFSETQ in the germline V gene. CDR3 length: 14 residues. The germline V and J ends were trimmed by 2 bases and 3 bases, with 9 bases remaining between them. The complete variable domain, with remaining parts taken from reference TRBV5-1 and TRBJ2-1, reads KAGVTQTPRYLIKTRGQQVTLSCSPISGHRSVSWYQQTPGQGLQFLFEYFSETQRNKGNFPGRFSGRQFSNSRSEMNVSTLELGDSALYLCASSFGALYNEQFFGPGTRLTVL.

The rearrangement joins TRBV30 to TRBJ1-4; TRBD1 matches at 7 bases. The CDR3 extends over 12 amino acids. From germline, CDR1 is GTSNPN and CDR2 SVGIG (reference sequence). Losses at the gene ends were 4 bases for V and 7 bases for J; bases not matched to a gene: 3. This CDR3 reads CAWNRGSEKLFF. The CDR3 nucleotides read TGTGCCTGGAACAGGGGTTCTGAAAAACTGTTTTTT.

This chain uses TRBV30 with TRBJ2-3, with D perhaps assigned TRBD1 or TRBD2 (5 bases each). In germline, CDR1 is GTSNPN, CDR2 SVGIG (reference sequence). The CDR3 has 12 amino acids. Trimming shortened V by 8 bases and J by 3 bases, and 12 bases separated the two germline ends. The chain's CDR3 is CAASWGTDTQYF. The DNA of the CDR3 is TGTGCCGCCTCTTGGGGGACAGATACGCAGTATTTT.

The chain couples TRBV25-1 to TRBJ2-1, with D tentatively TRBD2 (6 bases). The CDR3 is made up of 12 amino acids. V dropped 5 bases and J dropped 7 bases, with 9 bases sitting between them. Per germline, CDR1 MGHDK and CDR2 SYGVNS. Here the CDR3 reads CASSIGRNEQFF. CDR3 DNA: TGTGCCAGCAGTATCGGGAGAAATGAGCAGTTCTTC.

This chain joins TRBV20-1 and TRBJ2-1, with no clear D. The CDR3 contains 11 residues. Germline CDR1 DFQATT, CDR2 SNEGSKA (reference sequence). The V gene lost 6 bases and the J gene lost 8 bases, with 11 bases spanning the gap. CDR3 protein: CSAHNFDEQFF. CDR3 nucleotides: TGCAGTGCGCACAATTTCGATGAGCAGTTCTTC.

This clone showed up just once. The chain couples TRBV29-1 to TRBJ2-5, with 12 bases aligning to TRBD2. TRBJ2-7 matches the DNA end more closely, so the J call is doubtful. Germline V CDR1 and CDR2: SQVTM, ANQGSEA. The CDR3 has 15 residues. The CDR3 DNA follows: TGCAGCGTTGGTAGGACTAGCGGGACTTCCTACGAGCAGTACTTC. The encoded protein is CSVGRTSGTSYEQYF.

The chain recombines TRBV27 with TRBJ2-7; possible D gene TRBD1, 5 bases. V was trimmed by 3 bases and J by 5 bases, leaving 26 bases between them. CDR1 is MNHEY and CDR2 is SMNVEV in the germline V gene (reference sequence). The CDR3 spans 18 residues. This CDR3 is CASSFRVERDRPRNEQYF. The CDR3 bases are TGTGCCAGCAGTTTCAGGGTTGAGCGAGACCGTCCCCGAAACGAGCAGTACTTC.

This clone was counted between two and nine times. The rearrangement joins TRBV29-1 to TRBJ1-1; D is perhaps TRBD1 (6 bases). This CDR3 contains 13 residues. V was trimmed by 7 bases and J by 0 bases, leaving 12 bases between them. Germline loops: CDR1 SQVTM, CDR2 ANQGSEA. The CDR3 coding sequence is TGCAGCGGGGCTGACAGGTTGAACACTGAAGCTTTCTTT. Translated: CSGADRLNTEAFF. The full variable domain, rest sourced from reference TRBV29-1 and TRBJ1-1, is SAVISQKPSRDICQRGTSLTIQCQVDSQVTMMFWYRQQPGQSLTLIATANQGSEATYESGFVIDKFPISRPNLTFSTLTVSNMSPEDSSIYLCSGADRLNTEAFFGQGTRLTVV.

This clone was counted a few times. The V call is TRBV29-1, the J call TRBJ1-2, with D possibly matching TRBD1 (5 bases). Trimming stripped 0 bases from V and 4 bases from J, with 12 bases between. Germline assignment: CDR1 SQVTM and CDR2 ANQGSEA. The CDR3 spans 14 residues. This chain's CDR3 is CSVEELQGLYGYTF. CDR3 nucleotide sequence: TGCAGCGTTGAAGAACTGCAGGGACTCTATGGCTACACCTTC.

The CDR3 region has the DNA TGTGCCTGGAGTATTCGACAGGGGGCTGAAGCTTTCTTT. Amino acid sequence: CAWSIRQGAEAFF. The chain is built from TRBV30 and TRBJ1-1; 9 bases agree with TRBD1. CDR3 size: 13 residues. Trimming at V came to 2 bases and at J to 6 bases, leaving 4 bases not matched to a gene. CDR1 GTSNPN and CDR2 SVGIG come from the germline V gene (reference sequence).

The chain links TRBV6-1 to TRBJ2-1; D might be TRBD1 or TRBD2, each matching 6 bases. CDR3 length equals 14 residues. The V gene's germline CDR1 is MNHNS and CDR2 SASEGT. V was trimmed by 5 bases and J by 4 bases, leaving 12 bases between them. CDR3 loop: CASSRGDTYNEQFF. The CDR3 DNA follows: TGTGCCAGCAGTCGCGGGGACACTTACAATGAGCAGTTCTTC.

This clone was seen more than once but under ten times. This chain links TRBV29-1 with TRBJ1-3, with D possibly matching TRBD1 (6 bases). The CDR3 spans 13 residues. V lost 4 bases and J lost 2, with 9 bases in between. Germline V lookup: CDR1 SQVTM, CDR2 ANQGSEA. CDR3 region: CSVGNRAGNTIYF. The CDR3 coding sequence is TGCAGCGTTGGTAACAGGGCTGGAAACACCATATATTTT.

The CDR3 coding sequence is TGTGCTAGTGGCCTGGGGACAGGCGAATATAGCAATCAGCCCCAGCATTTT. As protein: CASGLGTGEYSNQPQHF. This chain joins TRBV12-5 and TRBJ1-5, with 8 positions matching TRBD1. The CDR3 has 17 residues. The ends lost 6 bases at V and 0 bases at J; junction bases unmatched: 10. Germline CDR1 is LGHNT and CDR2 is FRNRAP.

The chain employs TRBV2 and TRBJ1-1; 9 bases are a match to TRBD1. J lost 0 bases, V lost 6 bases, and 8 bases had no gene match. Germline assignment: CDR1 SNHLY and CDR2 FYNNEI. The CDR3 length is 16 residues. CDR3 coding DNA: TGTGCCAGCAGGGGGGGACAGGGAATCATGAACACTGAAGCTTTCTTT. This gives the protein CASRGGQGIMNTEAFF.